Shown below are 15 T cell receptor beta chains from a single sample sequenced in a study of cytomegalovirus exposure and HLA in healthy donors. PCR amplification relied on 60 Vbeta primers (plus 13 Jbeta primers). Sequencing was performed with immunoSEQ multiplex PCR; in TCRdb, only in-frame clones are kept and a portion is missing. The sample has 130,000 or so clones; approximately 80% are singletons. Sequencing was performed on PBMCs. These receptors were taken from a man between 35 and 55 years old in good health and CMV-seronegative.

The genes are TRBV6-5 and TRBJ2-1, with D tentatively TRBD1 (7 bases). The ends were cut back, 6 bases at V and 2 bases at J, with 8 bases in the middle. CDR3 length equals 13 residues. The germline CDR1 and CDR2 sequences are MNHEY and SVGAGI. The DNA for the CDR3 is TGTGCCAGCAGCAGGGGGGCCTACAATGAGCAGTTCTTC. Translation: CASSRGAYNEQFF.

This chain uses TRBV6-5 with TRBJ1-4; D is unresolved. The CDR3 is 15 residues long. Deletions cut 11 bases from V and 7 bases from J, with 23 bases between. Germline V CDR1 and CDR2: MNHEY, SVGAGI. The CDR3, as DNA: TGTGCCCGACTTCAAGAGGGAAGGGTTATTGAAAAACTGTTTTTT. Residues: CARLQEGRVIEKLFF.

This clone occurred once. The chain is built from TRBV30 and TRBJ1-1, with D hard to call. V shed 3 bases and J shed 3 bases, with 11 bases lying between them. The CDR3 is 13 residues long. Germline CDR1 is GTSNPN and CDR2 is SVGIG (reference sequence). DNA for the CDR3: TGTGCCTGGAGGAAGGGCGGGGACACTGAAGCTTTCTTT. Its translation: CAWRKGGDTEAFF.

The genes are TRBV19 and TRBJ1-2; TRBD1 is a possible D gene (5 bases). CDR1 is LNHDA and CDR2 is SQIVND in the germline V gene (reference sequence). V was trimmed by 3 bases and J by 3 bases, leaving 14 bases between them. The CDR3 loop spans 15 amino acids. The CDR3 DNA sequence: TGTGCCAGTAGTATGAGACAAGGAGGGGACTATGGCTACACCTTC. Its translation is CASSMRQGGDYGYTF. The variable domain in full, completed from reference TRBV19 and TRBJ1-2, reads DGGITQSPKYLFRKEGQNVTLSCEQNLNHDAMYWYRQDPGQGLRLIYYSQIVNDFQKGDIAEGYSVSREKKESFPLTVTSAQKNPTAFYLCASSMRQGGDYGYTFGSGTRLTVV.

The rearrangement joins TRBV6-5 to TRBJ2-3; D gene unclear. Trimming took off 2 bases at V and 2 bases at J, with 11 bases between the two ends. The CDR3 is 15 residues long. The V gene's germline CDR1 is MNHEY and CDR2 SVGAGI. The CDR3 here is CASSYMPGNTDTQYF. CDR3 nucleotide sequence: TGTGCCAGCAGTTACATGCCAGGAAACACAGATACGCAGTATTTT.

The V gene is TRBV4-3, the J gene TRBJ1-1; possible D gene TRBD1, 5 bases. This CDR3 comprises 18 residues. V was pared by 3 bases and J by 4 bases, with 24 bases between. CDR1 LGHNA and CDR2 YSLEER come from the germline V gene. Here the CDR3 DNA reads TGCGCCAGCAGCCAGACCACCGTGGACTATTTTGGGGGCACTGAAGCTTTCTTT. This sequence encodes CASSQTTVDYFGGTEAFF.

This clone was counted a single time. This chain joins TRBV7-9 and TRBJ1-2; TRBD1 matches 7 bases. The CDR3 has 12 amino acids. With V trimmed by 8 bases and J by 4 bases, 4 bases remained unmatched. CDR1 is SEHNR, CDR2 FQNEAQ, per germline (reference sequence). The CDR3 DNA is TGTGCCAGCGGTCCAGGGGGCTATGGCTACACCTTC. It encodes CASGPGGYGYTF.

The chain links TRBV18 to TRBJ2-5; D remains unclear. Germline assignment: CDR1 KGHSH and CDR2 LQKENI. The CDR3 contains 13 residues. V dropped 8 bases and J dropped 5 bases, with 15 bases sitting between them. CDR3 amino acids: CASHPRPQETQYF. The CDR3 DNA follows: TGTGCCAGCCACCCGAGGCCTCAGGAGACCCAGTACTTC. The variable domain in full, completed from reference TRBV18 and TRBJ2-5, reads NAGVMQNPRHLVRRRGQEARLRCSPMKGHSHVYWYRQLPEEGLKFMVYLQKENIIDESGMPKERFSAEFPKEGPSILRIQQVVRGDSAAYFCASHPRPQETQYFGPGTRLLVL.

The chain uses TRBV30 and TRBJ1-6; the D is unclear. Trimming left V 1 base short and J 7 bases short, with 8 bases between. CDR1 and CDR2 from the germline V gene are GTSNPN and SVGIG (reference sequence). The CDR3 contains 13 residues. This CDR3 reads CAWSGRGNSPLHF. The CDR3 bases are TGTGCCTGGAGTGGCAGAGGGAATTCACCCCTCCACTTT.

This clone was observed a few times. The CDR3: CASSFLHEEAFF. The CDR3 DNA reads as TGTGCCAGCAGCTTCCTGCATGAGGAAGCTTTCTTT. The rearrangement links TRBV7-9 to TRBJ1-1, with no clear D. CDR3 length: 12 amino acids. In germline, CDR1 is SEHNR, CDR2 FQNEAQ (reference sequence). Trimming stripped 3 bases from V and 8 bases from J, with 10 bases between.

The chain carries TRBV10-2 and TRBJ2-2; 9 positions match TRBD1. This CDR3 is 17 amino acids long. Looked up from germline, CDR1 is WSHSY and CDR2 is SAAADI. V was clipped by 2 bases and J by 6 bases; unmatched bases: 10. CDR3 coding DNA: TGCGCCAGCAGTGAGGCCCCGGGACAGGGAGATTCCGGGGAGCTGTTTTTT. This gives the protein CASSEAPGQGDSGELFF.

V gene TRBV7-9 combines with J gene TRBJ2-5, with 7 bases identical to TRBD2. V trimming: 4 bases; J trimming: 1 base; junction bases outside the gene matches: 6. Germline CDR1 is SEHNR and CDR2 is FQNEAQ (reference sequence). The CDR3 runs to 15 residues. CDR3 DNA sequence: TGTGCCAGCAGCTCTACTAGCGACCCCCAAGAGACCCAGTACTTC. It codes for CASSSTSDPQETQYF.

The rearrangement joins TRBV19 to TRBJ1-1; no firm D call. Germline V CDR1 and CDR2: LNHDA, SQIVND (reference sequence). Trimming removed 4 bases at V and 0 bases at J, with 18 bases between. The CDR3 sequence is 17 residues long. CDR3 residues: CASSSPPGVPLNTEAFF. CDR3 nucleotides: TGTGCCAGTAGTAGCCCCCCGGGAGTTCCGCTGAACACTGAAGCTTTCTTT.

This chain joins TRBV4-2 and TRBJ1-4, with TRBD1 identical over 10 bases. The CDR3 loop spans 15 amino acids. Unmatched junction bases numbered 6, after V lost 4 bases and J lost 7 bases. CDR1 LGHNA and CDR2 YNFKEQ come from the germline V gene. The CDR3 loop reads CASSLTGGDFEKLFF. CDR3 bases: TGTGCCAGCAGCCTGACAGGGGGCGACTTTGAAAAACTGTTTTTT.

The gene calls are TRBV9 and TRBJ2-1; 8 nucleotides line up with TRBD2. Unmatched junction bases numbered 4, after V lost 0 bases and J lost 5 bases. The V gene's germline CDR1 is SGDLS and CDR2 YYNGEE. This CDR3 region has 15 residues. CDR3 DNA: TGTGCCAGCAGCGTAGCGGGGGGGTTCAACAATGAGCAGTTCTTC. Translating it yields CASSVAGGFNNEQFF.